The source of this TCR beta chain is a study of regulatory T cells in long-lasting Graves disease. Study-level background: More than 5 years of antithyroid drugs with positive TSH receptor antibodies defined persistent Graves' disease.

The CDR3 is made up of 13 amino acids. Per germline, CDR1 MDHEN and CDR2 SYDVKM. The V gene lost 6 bases and the J gene lost 5 bases, with 13 bases spanning the gap. Indicated time point: persistent/refractory GD, antithyroid drugs over 5 years with positive TRAb. The authors made the TCR library using RNA they extracted from PBMCs. Patients came from an endocrinology department in Xi'an, China. Study conclusions and caveats: Persistent patients shared more public clonotypes (2,741) than newly diagnosed patients (under 1,000). Repertoires from persistent disease leaned toward TRBV28, TRBJ1-2 and TRBJ2-5.

CDR3-region Arm-PCR and iRepertoire HTBI primers produced the TCR beta libraries. TCRdb reprocessed the multiplex PCR reads via MiXCR and lists one record per CDR3 protein. This table has roughly 700,000 distinct CDR3 sequences, around 30% appearing once. This clonotype was detected many times. Its cognate antigen is unknown. The genes are TRBV28 and TRBJ1-2; D gene uncertain. Sample: peripheral blood mononuclear cells (PBMCs), taken when the disease was refractory, from a patient treated with antithyroid drugs. This receptor was taken from a female donor with Graves disease. The CDR3 sequence: CASRISPQYGYTF. CDR3 coding DNA: TGTGCCAGCAGGATCAGTCCCCAATATGGCTACACCTTC.